Following are 26 T cell receptor beta chains from one sample sequenced in a study of cytomegalovirus exposure and HLA in healthy donors. Use of 60 Vbeta and 13 Jbeta primers characterized the PCR. The protocol was immunoSEQ multiplex PCR, while the TCRdb copy is restricted to in-frame clones and leaves out a portion. The table lists some 180,000 clones, 77% of them singletons. The sample consisted of PBMCs. Receptors originate from a woman aged 55-69 years in good health and CMV-seropositive.

The J gene is TRBJ1-2, the V gene TRBV15; D unclear. The CDR3 totals 14 residues. Trimming removed 0 bases from V and 8 bases from J, with 13 bases in between. The germline V gene has CDR1 LNHNV and CDR2 YYDKDF (reference sequence). The CDR3 spells CATSRDTGIRGYTF. The CDR3 DNA reads TGTGCCACCAGCAGAGATACGGGGATTAGAGGCTACACCTTC. Supplemented by reference TRBV15 and TRBJ1-2, the full variable domain reads DAMVIQNPRYQVTQFGKPVTLSCSQTLNHNVMYWYQQKSSQAPKLLFHYYDKDFNNEADTPDNFQSRRPNTSFCFLDIRSPGLGDTAMYLCATSRDTGIRGYTFGSGTRLTVV.

This clone was seen only a few times. V and J are TRBV27 and TRBJ2-2; 13 positions match TRBD2. Germline CDR1 MNHEY, CDR2 SMNVEV (reference sequence). The CDR3 length is 17 residues. V lost 5 bases to trimming and J lost 7 bases; unmatched junction nucleotides: 10. The CDR3 here is CASSRSGTSGTSGELFF. The CDR3 DNA reads TGTGCCAGCAGTCGATCCGGGACTAGCGGGACTAGCGGGGAGCTGTTTTTT.

This clone was counted once. This chain uses TRBV21-1 with TRBJ2-7; TRBD2 is taken as the D call from the table, unchecked against the DNA. TRBV21-1 is recorded as a pseudogene. CDR3 length equals 13 residues. CDR3 sequence reads: CASSISGSYEQYF. The CDR3 DNA reads TGTGCCAGCAGCATAAGCGGTTCCTACGAGCAGTACTTC.

This chain uses TRBV5-1 with TRBJ2-1; 10 nucleotides line up with TRBD1. Germline lookup yields CDR1 SGHRS and CDR2 YFSETQ. This CDR3 is 15 amino acids long. V was clipped by 4 bases and J by 7 bases; unmatched bases: 8. Here the CDR3 DNA reads TGCGCCAGCAGCCAACCGGGACAGGGGACGAATGAGCAGTTCTTC. As protein: CASSQPGQGTNEQFF.

This chain connects TRBV14 to TRBJ2-3; 7 nucleotides agree with TRBD2. The length of the CDR3 is 19 residues. V was clipped by 1 base and J by 1 base; unmatched bases: 14. Germline CDR1 SGHDN, CDR2 FVKESK. The CDR3 sequence: CASSQGEWEGPFGTDTQYF. CDR3 DNA: TGTGCCAGCAGCCAAGGCGAGTGGGAGGGCCCTTTCGGCACAGATACGCAGTATTTT.

This clone is labeled medium-sized. This chain uses TRBV6-1 with TRBJ2-7; TRBD1 aligns across 10 bases. The CDR3 totals 15 residues. V shed 3 bases and J 0 bases; nucleotides not matched to a gene: 2. Germline CDR1 reads MNHNS; CDR2 reads SASEGT. The CDR3 region is CASSETGGASYEQYF. CDR3 DNA sequence: TGTGCCAGCAGTGAGACAGGGGGCGCCTCCTACGAGCAGTACTTC.

This clone was recorded a few times. This chain links TRBV28 with TRBJ1-4; 9 positions match TRBD1. CDR1 is MDHEN and CDR2 is SYDVKM in the germline V gene. The ends lost 8 bases at V and 7 bases at J; junction bases unmatched: 8. The CDR3 totals 14 residues. CDR3 residues: CASGGTGTGEKLFF. In DNA, the CDR3 is TGTGCCAGCGGGGGGACAGGGACCGGTGAAAAACTGTTTTTT.

This clone was seen a single time. The chain combines TRBV4-2 with TRBJ1-6; possibly TRBD1 for D (6 bases). Germline CDR1 reads LGHNA; CDR2 reads YNFKEQ. V shed 0 bases and J shed 5 bases, with 14 bases lying between them. The CDR3 totals 17 residues. The CDR3 nucleotides are TGTGCCAGCAGCCAAGATTGGGGGCCAGGCGATAATTCACCCCTCCACTTT. Protein: CASSQDWGPGDNSPLHF.

CDR3 bases: TGTGCCTTCTCCGGGACTAGCGGGATAAATGAGCAGTTCTTC. Translation gives CAFSGTSGINEQFF. V is TRBV10-3 and J is TRBJ2-1, with 13 nucleotides matching TRBD2. Germline CDR1 ENHRY, CDR2 SYGVKD. The CDR3 runs 14 residues. The J segment lost 7 bases and the V segment lost 11 bases, leaving 8 bases of the junction unmatched.

The V and J genes are TRBV18 and TRBJ2-3; 9 bases match TRBD2. CDR3 length: 16 amino acids. Per the germline V gene, CDR1 is KGHSH and CDR2 is LQKENI. Germline trimming cut 3 bases from V and 4 bases from J; bases unmatched to any gene: 8. The CDR3 DNA sequence: TGTGCCAGCTCACCTCAGACTAGCGGACTTTCAGATACGCAGTATTTT. Protein sequence: CASSPQTSGLSDTQYF.

The gene calls are TRBV6-5 and TRBJ2-5, with no clear D. Germline V lookup: CDR1 MNHEY, CDR2 SVGAGI. V was shortened by 7 bases and J by 1 base, with 10 bases between the two germline ends. The CDR3 consists of 13 residues. The CDR3 loop reads CASMRPTQETQYF. CDR3 nucleotides: TGTGCCAGCATGCGTCCAACCCAAGAGACCCAGTACTTC.

J is TRBJ2-1 and V is TRBV7-2; TRBD1 matches at 12 bases. The V gene end was trimmed by 1 base and the J gene end by 7 bases; junction bases not matched to a gene: 5. Germline CDR1 and CDR2: SGHTA and FQGNSA. The CDR3 length is 16 residues. CDR3 in DNA: TGTGCCAGCAGCTTAGATGGGACAGGGGGCAGGAATGAGCAGTTCTTC. Its translation is CASSLDGTGGRNEQFF. Combining the CDR3 with reference TRBV7-2 and TRBJ2-1 gives the whole variable domain GAGVSQSPSNKVTEKGKDVELRCDPISGHTALYWYRQSLGQGLEFLIYFQGNSAPDKSGLPSDRFSAERTGGSVSTLTIQRTQQEDSAVYLCASSLDGTGGRNEQFFGPGTRLTVL.

The gene calls are TRBV29-1 and TRBJ2-5, with TRBD2 matching 12 bases. This CDR3 comprises 15 residues. CDR1 is SQVTM, CDR2 ANQGSEA, per germline. V shed 3 bases and J 5 bases; nucleotides not matched to a gene: 7. CDR3 protein: CSVDPSGGGRETQYF. CDR3 in DNA: TGCAGCGTTGATCCTAGCGGGGGGGGTCGGGAGACCCAGTACTTC.

The chain joins TRBV7-2 to TRBJ2-1; 8 positions match TRBD1. The CDR3 length is 17 residues. Germline CDR1 SGHTA, CDR2 FQGNSA. The J segment lost 4 bases and the V segment lost 3 bases, leaving 11 bases of the junction unmatched. DNA for the CDR3: TGTGCCAGCAGCTTGAACCCCCGGACAGGGAGGTACAATGAGCAGTTCTTC. Its translation is CASSLNPRTGRYNEQFF.

This clone was recorded once. The chain links TRBV10-3 to TRBJ1-5; D not resolved. The CDR3 has 14 amino acids. V lost 3 bases, J lost 6 bases, and 12 bases lay in between. Germline loops: CDR1 ENHRY, CDR2 SYGVKD. CDR3 in DNA: TGTGCCATCAGTGACCTAGAGTATGGTCAGCCCCAGCATTTT. Its protein product is CAISDLEYGQPQHF.

The chain has TRBV10-3 and TRBJ1-6, with a possible D match to TRBD1 (6 bases). Germline loops: CDR1 ENHRY, CDR2 SYGVKD. There are 12 residues in the CDR3. Between the trimmed V and J ends, which lost 11 bases and 8 bases, there was a span of 13 bases. The DNA of the CDR3 is TGTGCCGCCAGGGGTAGGGATTCACCCCTCCACTTT. Its protein product is CAARGRDSPLHF.

The genes are TRBV4-2 and TRBJ2-3; no clear D. The CDR3 is 12 amino acids. With 9 bases removed from V and 6 bases from J, the gap between germline ends came to 13 bases. Germline loops: CDR1 LGHNA, CDR2 YNFKEQ. Here the CDR3 reads CASSQPQDTQYF. CDR3 nucleotides: TGTGCCAGTTCTCAACCACAGGATACGCAGTATTTT.

This chain connects TRBV30 to TRBJ1-1, with a tentative D call TRBD1 (6 bases). The CDR3 totals 14 residues. V was cut by 2 bases and J by 4 bases, with 14 bases left in between. Germline loops: CDR1 GTSNPN, CDR2 SVGIG (reference sequence). The CDR3 here is CAWSTGYGSTEAFF. CDR3 DNA sequence: TGTGCCTGGAGTACAGGGTACGGGTCCACTGAAGCTTTCTTT.

The V gene is TRBV4-3, the J gene TRBJ1-5; tentative D call: TRBD1 (5 bases). The V gene's germline CDR1 is LGHNA and CDR2 YSLEER. This CDR3 contains 15 residues. Trimming cost V 4 bases and J 7 bases, with 17 bases left between them. This CDR3 reads CASSPSLQGWQPQHF. The CDR3, as DNA: TGCGCCAGCAGCCCCTCACTGCAGGGATGGCAGCCCCAGCATTTT.

This clone was observed a few times. This chain joins TRBV6-1 and TRBJ1-1; no firm D call. CDR3 length equals 16 residues. The germline V gene has CDR1 MNHNS and CDR2 SASEGT. V was trimmed by 2 bases and J by 3 bases, leaving 16 bases between them. CDR3 in DNA: TGTGCCAGCAGTGAATGGAGGGCGGGCCTGGACACTGAAGCTTTCTTT. This sequence encodes CASSEWRAGLDTEAFF.

The chain links TRBV25-1 to TRBJ2-1; TRBD2 might be the D (6 bases). The CDR3 has 12 residues. From germline, CDR1 is MGHDK and CDR2 SYGVNS. The ends were cut back, 10 bases at V and 3 bases at J, with 10 bases in the middle. The CDR3 protein is CAIGTFYNEQFF. The CDR3 DNA follows: TGTGCCATAGGGACTTTCTACAATGAGCAGTTCTTC.

The V call is TRBV18, the J call TRBJ2-3; possibly TRBD1 for D (5 bases). V was trimmed by 3 bases and J by 2 bases, leaving 9 bases between them. The germline V gene encodes CDR1 KGHSH and CDR2 LQKENI. The CDR3 spans 14 residues. The CDR3 is CASSPEQVTDTQYF. CDR3 DNA: TGTGCCAGCTCACCCGAACAGGTCACAGATACGCAGTATTTT.

The rearrangement joins TRBV28 to TRBJ2-5; possible D gene TRBD1, 6 bases. The CDR3 is 12 residues long. Germline V gives CDR1 MDHEN, CDR2 SYDVKM. Trimming cost V 5 bases and J 11 bases, with 15 bases left between them. The CDR3 DNA reads TGTGCCAGCAGTCTACAGGGAATGGAGCAGTACTTC. It codes for CASSLQGMEQYF.

The chain carries TRBV7-8 and TRBJ1-5; TRBD1 is a possible D gene (6 bases). Germline CDR1 SGHVS, CDR2 FQNEAQ. V gave up 0 bases and J gave up 7 bases, with 13 bases separating them. The CDR3 runs 15 residues. CDR3 protein: CASSLATGFLQPQHF. CDR3 in DNA: TGTGCCAGCAGCTTAGCAACAGGGTTTTTACAGCCCCAGCATTTT.

V gene TRBV7-9 combines with J gene TRBJ2-3, with D tentatively TRBD2 (5 bases). The V gene lost 1 base and the J gene lost 4 bases, with 12 bases spanning the gap. Per the germline V gene, CDR1 is SEHNR and CDR2 is FQNEAQ (reference sequence). The CDR3 consists of 15 residues. The CDR3 sequence: CASSLVRGGADTQYF. The CDR3 nucleotides read TGTGCCAGCAGCTTAGTCCGGGGTGGGGCAGATACGCAGTATTTT.

This chain joins TRBV28 and TRBJ2-6; D perhaps matches TRBD1 (6 bases). The V gene's germline CDR1 is MDHEN and CDR2 SYDVKM. The CDR3 length is 17 residues. Trimming pared 3 bases from V and 0 bases from J, leaving 12 bases between. CDR3 in amino acids: CASSFVQGRSGANVLTF. DNA for the CDR3: TGTGCCAGCAGTTTCGTACAGGGCCGCTCTGGGGCCAACGTCCTGACTTTC. Filled out from reference TRBV28 and TRBJ2-6, the complete variable domain reads DVKVTQSSRYLVKRTGEKVFLECVQDMDHENMFWYRQDPGLGLRLIYFSYDVKMKEKGDIPEGYSVSREKKERFSLILESASTNQTSMYLCASSFVQGRSGANVLTFGAGSRLTVL.